Following are 23 T cell receptor beta chains from one sample sequenced in a study of vaccination and CD4 T cells after COVID-19. This sample's treatment: approximately 9-day PBMC culture with coronavirus spike peptide pools or control peptides (ViraFEST assay). The antigens these receptors bind are not known. The Oncomine TCR Beta short-read assay sequenced DNA from cultured CD4+ T cells. TCRdb re-derived calls from the PCR reads in MiXCR, one entry per CDR3 protein. The sample records around 15,000 distinct CDR3 sequences, approximately 58% being singletons. Sample: CD4+ T cells from blood, cultured in vitro, taken after SARS-CoV-2 vaccination. The receptors stem from a human donor who had recovered from COVID-19.

This clonotype was picked up a small number of times. The chain recombines TRBV20-1 with TRBJ2-3, with 10 bases aligning to TRBD2. The germline gives CDR1 DFQATT, CDR2 SNEGSKA (reference sequence). CDR3 length: 15 residues. V lost 6 bases to trimming and J lost 1 base; unmatched junction nucleotides: 7. CDR3 sequence: CSAPPGTSGTDTQYF. For the CDR3, the DNA is TGCAGTGCACCGCCCGGGACTAGCGGCACAGATACGCAGTATTTT.

The chain combines TRBV20-1 with TRBJ1-4; 8 nucleotides agree with TRBD1. Germline V gives CDR1 DFQATT, CDR2 SNEGSKA (reference sequence). V gave up 6 bases and J gave up 8 bases; unmatched junction bases: 14. This CDR3 contains 15 residues. CDR3 sequence reads: CSANSPRTGPEKLFF. CDR3 sequence (DNA): TGCAGTGCCAACTCTCCCAGGACAGGGCCAGAAAAACTGTTTTTT.

This clonotype turned up a few times. This sequence joins TRBV6-1 and TRBJ1-6, with D possibly being TRBD1 (5 bases). Germline V lookup: CDR1 MNHNS, CDR2 SASEGT. Trimming pared 5 bases from V and 14 bases from J, leaving 16 bases between. The CDR3 has 13 amino acids. In nucleotides, the CDR3 is TGTGCCAGCAGTCAACAGAGACAGCGCACCCTCCACTTT. It yields the protein CASSQQRQRTLHF.

The gene calls are TRBV6-2 or TRBV6-3 and TRBJ1-5; TRBD1 aligns across 7 bases. Trimming at V came to 2 bases and at J to 4 bases, leaving 17 bases not matched to a gene. The CDR3 consists of 19 residues. Germline lookup yields CDR1 MNHEY and CDR2 SVGEGT. This CDR3 is CASSYRLVRQGERNQPQHF. CDR3 nucleotide sequence: TGTGCCAGCAGTTACCGCCTAGTAAGACAGGGTGAGAGGAATCAGCCCCAGCATTTT.

J is TRBJ1-1 and V is TRBV6-5, with a tentative D call TRBD1 (5 bases). V lost 0 bases and J 3 bases, leaving 11 bases between the germline ends. The CDR3 consists of 15 residues. The germline CDR1 and CDR2 sequences are MNHEY and SVGAGI. CDR3 region: CASSYSPRGYTEAFF. The CDR3 nucleotides are TGTGCCAGCAGTTACTCCCCTAGGGGTTACACTGAAGCTTTCTTT.

The V gene is TRBV11-3, the J gene TRBJ1-2; 8 nucleotides line up with TRBD1. CDR1 is SGHNT, CDR2 YENEEA, per germline. CDR3 length: 13 residues. Germline trimming cut 4 bases from V and 7 bases from J; bases unmatched to any gene: 5. The CDR3 here is CASSSTGVGGYTF. The CDR3 DNA reads TGTGCCAGCAGCTCGACAGGGGTGGGTGGCTACACCTTC. Filled out from reference TRBV11-3 and TRBJ1-2, the complete variable domain reads EAGVVQSPRYKIIEKKQPVAFWCNPISGHNTLYWYLQNLGQGPELLIRYENEEAVDDSQLPKDRFSAERLKGVDSTLKIQPAELGDSAVYLCASSSTGVGGYTFGSGTRLTVV.

The chain uses TRBV10-1 and TRBJ1-1; perhaps TRBD1 as D (5 bases). This CDR3 contains 13 residues. The ends were cut back, 5 bases at V and 6 bases at J, with 13 bases in the middle. Germline CDR1 and CDR2: WNHNN and SYGVQD (reference sequence). The CDR3: CASSPQGVSEAFF. CDR3 coding DNA: TGCGCCAGCAGTCCCCAGGGAGTCTCTGAAGCTTTCTTT.

CDR3 bases: TGTGCCAGCAGGAGAGCAAAGGGACTAGCGGGAGGGGCAGATACGCAGTATTTT. It is translated as CASRRAKGLAGGADTQYF. This sequence joins TRBV2 and TRBJ2-3, with 16 bases fitting TRBD2. CDR1 and CDR2 from the germline V gene are SNHLY and FYNNEI. The V and J ends lost 6 bases and 4 bases, in that order; junction bases with no gene match: 10. The CDR3 consists of 18 residues.

This clonotype came up a few times. The gene calls are TRBV7-2 and TRBJ1-1; 9 nucleotides agree with TRBD1. J gave up 4 bases and V 5 bases, and 8 bases lay outside the gene matches. The CDR3 covers 15 residues. CDR1 and CDR2 (germline): SGHTA, FQGNSA. The chain's CDR3 is CASSPGQGMGTEAFF. CDR3 DNA sequence: TGTGCCAGCAGCCCGGGACAGGGAATGGGCACTGAAGCTTTCTTT.

This sequence joins TRBV19 and TRBJ2-7; 10 nucleotides line up with TRBD1. The J segment lost 3 bases and the V segment lost 5 bases, leaving 4 bases of the junction unmatched. CDR1 LNHDA and CDR2 SQIVND come from the germline V gene (reference sequence). The CDR3 is 14 residues long. Written as DNA, the CDR3 is TGTGCCAGTAGTCGGCGGACAGGGGGCTACGAGCAGTACTTC. It encodes CASSRRTGGYEQYF.

This sequence joins TRBV19 and TRBJ2-1; D unresolved. Trimming cost V 0 bases and J 6 bases, with 3 bases left between them. CDR3 length: 12 residues. Germline CDR1 and CDR2: LNHDA and SQIVND (reference sequence). The CDR3 here is CASSIEGNEQFF. CDR3 in DNA: TGTGCCAGTAGTATAGAGGGCAATGAGCAGTTCTTC.

On this clonotype: Sequence at one end of the junction differs from germline and may be a read error. The V call is TRBV19, the J call TRBJ2-3, with D maybe TRBD2 (6 bases). Looked up from germline, CDR1 is LNHDA and CDR2 is SQIVND (reference sequence). The length of the CDR3 is 12 residues. The CDR3 spells CATSPYTDRQYF. The DNA for the CDR3 is TGTGCAACTAGCCCTTACACAGATAGGCAGTATTTT.

The chain uses TRBV7-8 and TRBJ1-2; unclear D gene. This CDR3 has 15 residues. Trimming took 1 base from V and 0 from J, leaving 9 bases between them. The germline V gene has CDR1 SGHVS and CDR2 FQNEAQ. The CDR3 region has the DNA TGTGCCAGCAGCTTAGTCCGGGGTACTAACTATGGCTACACCTTC. As protein: CASSLVRGTNYGYTF.

The chain is built from TRBV20-1 and TRBJ1-6; D perhaps matches TRBD1 (6 bases). The V gene lost 1 base and the J gene lost 11 bases, with 12 bases spanning the gap. This CDR3 has 13 amino acids. Germline assignment: CDR1 DFQATT and CDR2 SNEGSKA (reference sequence). The CDR3 DNA follows: TGCAGTGCTAGAGTAGAGGGGGGGCCACCCCTCCACTTT. This translates into CSARVEGGPPLHF.

There are a few counts of this clonotype. The V and J genes are TRBV20-1 and TRBJ2-3; 7 nucleotides match TRBD2. This CDR3 is built from 16 residues. The V gene end was trimmed by 2 bases and the J gene end by 3 bases; junction bases not matched to a gene: 11. The V gene's germline CDR1 is DFQATT and CDR2 SNEGSKA (reference sequence). The CDR3 region has the DNA TGCAGTGCTAGAATGTTTGGCGGGAGAGAGACAGATACGCAGTATTTT. Its translation is CSARMFGGRETDTQYF.

This clonotype was seen a few times. The rearrangement joins TRBV20-1 to TRBJ1-1; D is ambiguous. Germline loops: CDR1 DFQATT, CDR2 SNEGSKA (reference sequence). This CDR3 is 11 amino acids long. V was pared by 5 bases and J by 4 bases, with 8 bases between. The DNA of the CDR3 is TGCAGTGCTGGGATGGGCACTGAAGCTTTCTTT. Its protein is CSAGMGTEAFF.

This clonotype rates as large. This chain joins TRBV27 and TRBJ1-2; 9 bases line up with TRBD1. J gave up 8 bases and V 4 bases, and 5 bases lay outside the gene matches. Germline V gene lookup returns CDR1 MNHEY and CDR2 SMNVEV (reference sequence). This CDR3 has 13 amino acids. This CDR3 reads CASSWDRAGGYTF. CDR3 sequence (DNA): TGTGCCAGCAGTTGGGACAGGGCCGGCGGCTACACCTTC.

The genes are TRBV20-1 and TRBJ1-4; 8 bases map to TRBD1. The CDR3 extends over 13 amino acids. Germline-derived CDR1 and CDR2 are DFQATT and SNEGSKA (reference sequence). V lost 3 bases and J lost 10; bases outside the gene matches: 7. The CDR3 nucleotides read TGCAGTGCTAGGAGTCAGGGGGCGTCAAAACTGTTTTTT. It specifies CSARSQGASKLFF.

This clonotype has just a few counts. V is TRBV12-3 or TRBV12-4 and J is TRBJ1-5; D unresolved. V gave up 5 bases and J gave up 0 bases, with 8 bases separating them. The CDR3 is 14 amino acids. The CDR3 bases are TGTGCCAGCAGTCGGGAGTTTAGCAATCAGCCCCAGCATTTT. It encodes CASSREFSNQPQHF.

The J gene is TRBJ1-1, the V gene TRBV11-2, with 8 bases that match TRBD1. Germline-derived CDR1 and CDR2 are SGHAT and FQNNGV. With 2 bases clipped from V and 6 bases from J, the junction kept 8 bases outside the gene matches. This CDR3 spans 15 amino acids. CDR3 residues: CASSLKGQARAEAFF. The CDR3 bases are TGTGCCAGCAGCTTAAAGGGACAGGCACGAGCTGAAGCTTTCTTT.

The chain joins TRBV20-1 to TRBJ2-5; 7 bases map to TRBD2. CDR1 is DFQATT and CDR2 is SNEGSKA in the germline V gene (reference sequence). The CDR3 totals 13 residues. Trimming at V came to 3 bases and at J to 4 bases, leaving 5 bases not matched to a gene. CDR3 DNA sequence: TGCAGTGCTAGGGCGTCGGGGGGAGAGACCCAGTACTTC. Translating gives CSARASGGETQYF.

J is TRBJ1-3 and V is TRBV6-1; no clear D. V lost 8 bases and J 4 bases, leaving 9 bases between the germline ends. CDR1 and CDR2 (germline): MNHNS, SASEGT. The CDR3 contains 12 residues. CDR3 loop: CASGSGGNTIYF. The CDR3 DNA follows: TGTGCCAGCGGGTCCGGGGGAAACACCATATATTTT.

V and J are TRBV7-3 and TRBJ1-2; D is possibly TRBD1 (6 bases). The germline V gene encodes CDR1 SGHTA and CDR2 FQGTGA. V lost 3 bases, J lost 7 bases, and 12 bases lay in between. The CDR3 extends over 13 amino acids. This CDR3 reads CASSFQGQAGYTF. In DNA form, the CDR3 reads TGTGCCAGCAGCTTCCAGGGGCAAGCTGGCTACACCTTC.